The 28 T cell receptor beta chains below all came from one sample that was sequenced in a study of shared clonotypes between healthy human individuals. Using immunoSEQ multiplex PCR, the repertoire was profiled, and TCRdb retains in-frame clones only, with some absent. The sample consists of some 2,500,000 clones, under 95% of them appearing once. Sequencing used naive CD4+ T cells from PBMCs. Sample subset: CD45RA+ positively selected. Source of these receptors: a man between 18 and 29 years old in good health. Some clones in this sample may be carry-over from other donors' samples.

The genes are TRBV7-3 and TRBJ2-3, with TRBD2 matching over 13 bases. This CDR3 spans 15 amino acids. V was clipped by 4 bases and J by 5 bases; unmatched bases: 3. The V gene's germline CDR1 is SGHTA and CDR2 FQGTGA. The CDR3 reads CASSWTSGSKDTQYF. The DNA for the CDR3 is TGTGCCAGCAGCTGGACTAGCGGGAGTAAAGATACGCAGTATTTT.

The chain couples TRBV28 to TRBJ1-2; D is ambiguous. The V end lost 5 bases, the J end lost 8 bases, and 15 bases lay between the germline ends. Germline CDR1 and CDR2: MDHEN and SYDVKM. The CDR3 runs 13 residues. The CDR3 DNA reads TGTGCCAGCAGTCTTCCACATTTGGAGGGCTACACCTTC. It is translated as CASSLPHLEGYTF.

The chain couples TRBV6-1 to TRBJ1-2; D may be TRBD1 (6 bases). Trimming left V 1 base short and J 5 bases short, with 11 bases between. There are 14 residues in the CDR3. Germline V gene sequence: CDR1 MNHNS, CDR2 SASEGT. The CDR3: CASSEDRERYGYTF. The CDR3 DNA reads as TGTGCCAGCAGTGAAGACAGGGAACGGTATGGCTACACCTTC.

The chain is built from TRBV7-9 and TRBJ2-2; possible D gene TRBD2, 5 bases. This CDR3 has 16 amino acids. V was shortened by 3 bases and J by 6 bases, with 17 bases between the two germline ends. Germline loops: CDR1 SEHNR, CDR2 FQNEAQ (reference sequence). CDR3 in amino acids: CASSLFPSSEAGELFF. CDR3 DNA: TGTGCCAGCAGCTTGTTCCCCAGCTCGGAGGCCGGGGAGCTGTTTTTT.

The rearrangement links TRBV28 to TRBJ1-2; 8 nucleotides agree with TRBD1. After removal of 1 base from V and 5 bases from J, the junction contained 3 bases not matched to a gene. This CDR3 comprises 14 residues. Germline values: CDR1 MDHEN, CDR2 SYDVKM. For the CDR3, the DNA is TGTGCCAGCAGTTTATCGCAGGGGGCGTATGGCTACACCTTC. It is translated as CASSLSQGAYGYTF.

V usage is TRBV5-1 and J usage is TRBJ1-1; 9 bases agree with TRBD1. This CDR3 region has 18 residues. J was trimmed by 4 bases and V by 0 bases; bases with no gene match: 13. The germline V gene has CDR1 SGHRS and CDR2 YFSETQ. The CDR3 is CASSLAGSGQGGGTEAFF. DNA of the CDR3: TGCGCCAGCAGCTTGGCCGGTTCGGGACAGGGAGGAGGCACTGAAGCTTTCTTT.

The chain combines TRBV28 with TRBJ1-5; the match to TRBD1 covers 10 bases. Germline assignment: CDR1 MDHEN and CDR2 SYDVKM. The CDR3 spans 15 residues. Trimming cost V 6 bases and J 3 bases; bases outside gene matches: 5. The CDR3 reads CASSRGQGFNQPQHF. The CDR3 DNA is TGTGCCAGCAGCCGGGGACAGGGGTTCAATCAGCCCCAGCATTTT.

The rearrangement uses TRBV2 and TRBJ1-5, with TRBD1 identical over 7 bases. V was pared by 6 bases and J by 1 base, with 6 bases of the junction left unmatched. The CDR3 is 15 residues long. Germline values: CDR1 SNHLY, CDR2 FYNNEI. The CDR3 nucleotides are TGTGCCAGCAGGAGGGGGCAGGGGAGCAATCAGCCCCAGCATTTT. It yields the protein CASRRGQGSNQPQHF.

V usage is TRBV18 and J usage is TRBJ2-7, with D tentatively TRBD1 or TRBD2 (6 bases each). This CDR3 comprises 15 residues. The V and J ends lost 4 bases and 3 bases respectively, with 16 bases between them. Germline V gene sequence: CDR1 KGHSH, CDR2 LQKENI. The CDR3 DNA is TGTGCCAGCTCACGGGGGGCTCAAGGAGACTACGAGCAGTACTTC. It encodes CASSRGAQGDYEQYF.

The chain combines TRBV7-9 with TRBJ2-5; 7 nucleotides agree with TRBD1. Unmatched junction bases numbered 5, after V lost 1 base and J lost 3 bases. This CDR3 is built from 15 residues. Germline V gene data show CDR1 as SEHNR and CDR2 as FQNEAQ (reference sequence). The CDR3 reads CASSLGQGVEETQYF. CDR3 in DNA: TGTGCCAGCAGCTTAGGGCAGGGGGTAGAAGAGACCCAGTACTTC.

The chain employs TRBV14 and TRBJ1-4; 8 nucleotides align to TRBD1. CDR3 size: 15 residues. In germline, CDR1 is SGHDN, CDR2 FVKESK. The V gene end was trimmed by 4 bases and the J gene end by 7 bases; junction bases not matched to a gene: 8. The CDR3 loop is CASSRNRGKGEKLFF. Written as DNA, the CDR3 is TGTGCCAGCAGCCGGAACAGGGGGAAGGGTGAAAAACTGTTTTTT.

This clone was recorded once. CDR3 DNA sequence: TGTGCCAGCAGCTTAGCGTTGGGTAGCGGGGGTTTCGCGGCCCAGTACTTC. Translated: CASSLALGSGGFAAQYF. The chain recombines TRBV7-2 with TRBJ2-5; 9 positions match TRBD2. V lost 0 bases, J lost 9 bases, and 14 bases stayed unmatched. The CDR3 runs 17 residues. Per the germline V gene, CDR1 is SGHTA and CDR2 is FQGNSA.

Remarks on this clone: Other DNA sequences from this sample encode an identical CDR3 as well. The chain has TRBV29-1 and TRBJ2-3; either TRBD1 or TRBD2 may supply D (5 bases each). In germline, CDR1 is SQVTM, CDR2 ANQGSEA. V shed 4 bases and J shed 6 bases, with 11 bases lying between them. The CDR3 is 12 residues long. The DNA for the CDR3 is TGCAGCGTTGCCGACGGGGCGGATACGCAGTATTTT. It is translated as CSVADGADTQYF.

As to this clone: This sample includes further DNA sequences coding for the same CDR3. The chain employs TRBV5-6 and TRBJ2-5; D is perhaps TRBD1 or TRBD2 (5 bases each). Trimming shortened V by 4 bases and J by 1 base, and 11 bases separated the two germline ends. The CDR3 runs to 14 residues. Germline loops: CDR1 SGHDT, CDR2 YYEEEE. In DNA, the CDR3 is TGTGCCAGCAGCCTTCCCGGGGCCCAAGAGACCCAGTACTTC. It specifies CASSLPGAQETQYF.

CDR3 in amino acids: CASSFSPRDSLGGSTQNIQYF. In nucleotides, the CDR3 is TGTGCCAGCAGTTTCTCGCCCCGGGACTCGCTCGGGGGGTCAACGCAAAACATTCAGTACTTC. The chain couples TRBV28 to TRBJ2-4, with 7 bases aligning to TRBD2. With V trimmed by 3 bases and J by 5 bases, 25 bases remained unmatched. This CDR3 region has 21 residues. The germline V gene encodes CDR1 MDHEN and CDR2 SYDVKM.

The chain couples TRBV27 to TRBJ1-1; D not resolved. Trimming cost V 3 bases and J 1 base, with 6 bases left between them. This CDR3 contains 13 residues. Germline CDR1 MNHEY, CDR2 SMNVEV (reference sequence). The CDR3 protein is CASSFNENTEAFF. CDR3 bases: TGTGCCAGCAGTTTTAATGAGAACACTGAAGCTTTCTTT.

CDR3 in amino acids: CASMWAGANVLTF. CDR3 nucleotides: TGCGCCAGCATGTGGGCTGGGGCCAACGTCCTGACTTTC. The chain is built from TRBV5-1 and TRBJ2-6; the D is unclear. The CDR3 has 13 amino acids. V was pared by 6 bases and J by 2 bases, with 6 bases between. Germline values: CDR1 SGHRS, CDR2 YFSETQ.

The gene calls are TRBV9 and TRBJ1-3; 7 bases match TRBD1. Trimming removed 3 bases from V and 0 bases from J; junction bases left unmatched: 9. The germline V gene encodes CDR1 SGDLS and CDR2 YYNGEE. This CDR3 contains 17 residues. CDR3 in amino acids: CASSEAWDSNSGNTIYF. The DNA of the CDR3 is TGTGCCAGCAGCGAGGCCTGGGACAGCAACTCTGGAAACACCATATATTTT.

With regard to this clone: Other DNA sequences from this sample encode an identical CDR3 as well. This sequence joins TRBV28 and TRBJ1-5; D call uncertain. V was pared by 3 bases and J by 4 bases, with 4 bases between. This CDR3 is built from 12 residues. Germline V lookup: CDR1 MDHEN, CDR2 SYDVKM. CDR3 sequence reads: CASSFLNQPQHF. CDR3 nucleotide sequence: TGTGCCAGCAGTTTCCTAAATCAGCCCCAGCATTTT.

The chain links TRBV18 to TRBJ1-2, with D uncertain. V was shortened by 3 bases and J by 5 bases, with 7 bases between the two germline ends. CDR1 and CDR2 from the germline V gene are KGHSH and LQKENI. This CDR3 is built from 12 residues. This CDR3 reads CASSPGEYGYTF. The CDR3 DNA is TGTGCCAGCTCACCGGGAGAGTATGGCTACACCTTC.

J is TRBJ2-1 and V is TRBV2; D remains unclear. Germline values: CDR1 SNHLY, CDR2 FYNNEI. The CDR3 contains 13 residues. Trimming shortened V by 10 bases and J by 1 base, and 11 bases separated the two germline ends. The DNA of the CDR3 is TGTGCCACCGGATTAACATCCTACAATGAGCAGTTCTTC. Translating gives CATGLTSYNEQFF.

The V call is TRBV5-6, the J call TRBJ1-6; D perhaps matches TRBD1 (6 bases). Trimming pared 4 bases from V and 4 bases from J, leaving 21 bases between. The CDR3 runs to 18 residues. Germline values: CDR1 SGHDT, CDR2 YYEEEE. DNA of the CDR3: TGTGCCAGCAGCCGGTGGGGCAGACTGGGGGCTTATAATTCACCCCTCCACTTT. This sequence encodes CASSRWGRLGAYNSPLHF.

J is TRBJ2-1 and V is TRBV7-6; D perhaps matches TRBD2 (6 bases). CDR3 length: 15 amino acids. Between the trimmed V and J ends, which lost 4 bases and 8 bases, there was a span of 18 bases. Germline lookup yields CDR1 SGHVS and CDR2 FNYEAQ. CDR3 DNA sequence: TGTGCCAGCAGCTCAGCGGGCCTAGCCGGGTATGAGCAGTTCTTC. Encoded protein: CASSSAGLAGYEQFF.

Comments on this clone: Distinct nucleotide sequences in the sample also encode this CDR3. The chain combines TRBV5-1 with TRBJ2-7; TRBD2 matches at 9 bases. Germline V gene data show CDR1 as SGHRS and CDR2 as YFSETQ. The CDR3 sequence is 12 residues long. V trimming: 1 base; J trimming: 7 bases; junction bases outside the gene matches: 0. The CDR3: CASSLLAGEQYF. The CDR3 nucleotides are TGCGCCAGCAGCTTGCTAGCGGGGGAGCAGTACTTC.

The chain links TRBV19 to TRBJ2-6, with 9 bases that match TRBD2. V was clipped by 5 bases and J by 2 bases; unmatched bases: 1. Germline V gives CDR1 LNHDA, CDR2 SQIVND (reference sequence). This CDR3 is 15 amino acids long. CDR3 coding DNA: TGTGCCAGTAGTGAGCGGGAGGCTGGGGCCAACGTCCTGACTTTC. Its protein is CASSEREAGANVLTF.

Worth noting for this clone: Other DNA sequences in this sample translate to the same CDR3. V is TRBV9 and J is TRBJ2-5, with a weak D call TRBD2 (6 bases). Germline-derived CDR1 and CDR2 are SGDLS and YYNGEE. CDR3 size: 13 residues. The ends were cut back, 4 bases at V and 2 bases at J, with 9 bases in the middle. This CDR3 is CASSPGGQETQYF. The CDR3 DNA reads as TGTGCCAGCAGCCCCGGGGGACAAGAGACCCAGTACTTC. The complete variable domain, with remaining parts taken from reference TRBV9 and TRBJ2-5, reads DSGVTQTPKHLITATGQRVTLRCSPRSGDLSVYWYQQSLDQGLQFLIQYYNGEERAKGNILERFSAQQFPDLHSELNLSSLELGDSALYFCASSPGGQETQYFGPGTRLLVL.

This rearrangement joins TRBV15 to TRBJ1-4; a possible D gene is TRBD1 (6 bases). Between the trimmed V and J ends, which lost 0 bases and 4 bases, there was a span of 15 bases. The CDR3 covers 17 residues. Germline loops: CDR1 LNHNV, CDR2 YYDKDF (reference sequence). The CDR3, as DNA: TGTGCCACCAGCAGAGAGGCGGGGGCAGGGAGTAATGAAAAACTGTTTTTT. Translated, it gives CATSREAGAGSNEKLFF.

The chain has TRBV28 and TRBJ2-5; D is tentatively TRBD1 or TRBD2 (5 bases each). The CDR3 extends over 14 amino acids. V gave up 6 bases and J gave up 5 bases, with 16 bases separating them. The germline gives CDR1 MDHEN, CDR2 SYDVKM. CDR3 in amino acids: CASSPQDEGETQYF. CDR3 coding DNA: TGTGCCAGCAGCCCACAGGATGAGGGGGAGACCCAGTACTTC.